The present entry profiles one T cell receptor (beta chain) with its context. Its antigen is not yet known. The sample holds no much larger clone one base away, and base qualities are not on file. Healthy HIV-negative adults with no recently reported acute infections or vaccinations were included as donors. All donors were Caucasian adults living in Nashville, Tennessee, USA. CD4+ T cells were enriched by magnetic negative selection; naive cells were then positively selected on CD45RA, and the negative fraction formed the memory subset. Blood was obtained by leukapheresis, after which PBMCs were separated by Ficoll-Histopaque density gradient centrifugation and cryopreserved in liquid nitrogen vapor phase. Analytical flow cytometry was used to check the purity and quantity of each magnetically sorted T cell population. Each sorted fraction had its genomic DNA isolated and then quantified by UV absorbance on a Nanodrop 2000c.

This record belongs to a study of shared clonotypes between healthy human individuals (dated by TCRdb to about 2020). Study-level background: The cohort included three men and a couple of women between 18 and 49 years of age. For each donor, CD4 naive and CD4 memory were each run on three plates, CD8 naive on two plates, and CD8 memory on one plate. Blood TCR repertoires of five healthy adults were deeply sequenced to estimate repertoire size and the extent of clonotype sharing between individuals. Different laboratories and diverse techniques were used to prepare libraries and sequence TCR repertoires, to increase sequencing depth and limit assay-specific biases. Leukapheresis yielded between about 0.85 and 9 billion PBMCs per donor.

Using the deep immunoSEQ assay, multiplex PCR amplified TCR CDR3 regions from genomic DNA. Genomic DNA extracted from each cell subset was distributed evenly over all wells of several immunoSEQ 96-well plates, and each plate served as one replicate. For sorted subsets, each replicate PCR was loaded with around 200 ng genomic DNA, equivalent to about 30,000 T cell genomes. Purified libraries were measured with a Qubit 3.0 fluorometer, size-checked on a Bioanalyzer 2100, and measured again with the KAPA Library Quantification kit. Each immunoSEQ 96-well plate was sequenced on its own single-read 150-cycle Illumina NextSeq 550 flow cell. The authors' pipeline ran thus. Because the immunoSEQ output held only junctional sequences and lacked quality scores, the filtering could not match the filtering applied to full-length reads. Sequences were annotated with PyIR, a Python wrapper for IgBLAST v1.9, using IMGT germline references to assign V/J genes and CDR3. Reads with weak V/J assignments (E-value above 1e-6), missing CDR3, stop codons, out-of-frame junctions, or ambiguous translated residues were removed. V3J clonotypes were defined as sequences sharing the same inferred V gene, J gene, and CDR3 amino acid sequence. Percentage overlap between repertoires was computed as shared unique clonotypes divided by the size of the smaller repertoire. Repertoire richness was assessed with RTK rarefaction, the Chao1 estimator, and Recon v2.1 estimates of unobserved clonotypes. OLGA was used to compute generation probabilities for all TCRbeta clonotypes that the gDNA method yielded from several donors. TCRdb provides this immuneACCESS table in a form limited to in-frame rearrangements. Some clones are lacking; in checked studies, under half of them reflect an unresolved V gene, and why the rest are absent is not known. The DNA was the basis for D and trimming; V, J and clone size are from that table. Present in this sample are about 1.1 million clones, approximately 80% of which were seen just once. 0.5% to 0.65% of the sample is in the top ten clones.

Results the study describes overall, beyond this receptor: Compared with non-shared clonotypes, clonotypes shared by all four sorted-subset donors had higher generation probabilities. Because the study included only a small number of donors, the genetic and exposure-history diversity represented was limited. Sharing across a few donors was observed for approximately 5% of naive CD4, over 3% of naive CD8, about 2.3% of memory CD4, and roughly 0.4% of memory CD8 clonotypes. Only blood was sampled, and tissue TCR repertoires likely differ from those in blood. Pairwise subsampling led to the expectation that sequencing depth would affect the degree of clonotype sharing among donors. Rarefaction of sorted-subset datasets indicated incomplete sequencing despite the large sequencing depth. Naive subsets generally had larger estimated clonotype richness than memory subsets.

The source is a young man in good health. Some clones in this sample may be carry-over from other donors' samples. Specimen: memory CD4+ T cells from PBMCs. The cell subset or site label for this specimen denotes: CD45RA-negative fraction.

The CDR3 is CASSLWSRRHTRPFF. The DNA sequence is given as TGTGCCAGCAGCTTGTGGTCGCGCCGACATACTAGGCCGTTCTTC. The chain couples TRBV5-6 to TRBJ2-1; TRBD2 is perhaps the D gene, given 5 matching bases. Via the germline V gene, CDR1 is SGHDT and CDR2 YYEEEE. The V end loses 1 base and the J end loses 15 bases, and a stretch of 23 bases separates them. Taken from cysteine to phenylalanine, the CDR3 has 15 residues. The retained sequence is limited to the CDR3, 45 bases, with the frame set at the first base.